This paragraph reports one T cell receptor beta chain. The data belong to a study of cytomegalovirus exposure and HLA in healthy donors. The PCR made use of 60 Vbeta and 13 Jbeta primers. Using immunoSEQ multiplex PCR, the repertoire was profiled, and TCRdb retains in-frame clones only, with some absent. The sample includes over 130,000 clones, approximately 72% of them seen just once. The sequence was obtained from an older woman in good health and CMV-seronegative. The specimen was PBMCs.

The CDR3 region has the DNA TGTGCCAGCTCCCCGGACAGGGTTAGAAATACGCAGTATTTT. Protein sequence: CASSPDRVRNTQYF. The chain has TRBV9 and TRBJ2-3; 8 nucleotides line up with TRBD1. Germline CDR1 SGDLS, CDR2 YYNGEE. The trim removed 7 bases at V and 7 bases at J, leaving 11 bases unmatched. The length of the CDR3 is 14 residues.